Below, one TCR beta chain is given with its context. What it binds is unknown. The V and J ends lost 0 bases and 2 bases respectively, with 16 bases between them. Germline CDR1 reads MNHEY; CDR2 reads SMNVEV (reference sequence). This CDR3 is built from 17 residues. The data derive from a study of T cell responses to AZD1222 COVID-19 vaccine. Findings of the study overall: Unmutated variant regions reportedly attract nearly half of all spike-specific TCRs.

Clones were read by immunoSEQ multiplex PCR, and TCRdb kept only the in-frame ones, dropping some. The profile covers about 130,000 clones, with 80% to 95% appearing a single time and 2.5% to 4% taken by the ten largest. The source was peripheral blood, collected on day 0 of AZD1222 vaccination. J is TRBJ1-2 and V is TRBV27, with no clear D. The clonotype was recovered from an adult in good health. CDR3 coding DNA: TGTGCCAGCAGTTTATCGAATGTCCCATTACCAAACTATGGCTACACCTTC. Protein product: CASSLSNVPLPNYGYTF.